Below are 23 T cell receptor beta chains sequenced from a single sample in a study of Tregs in tolerant kidney transplant recipients. Mixed chimerism was transient after nonmyeloablative marrow transplants from related graft donors. The assay was immunoSEQ multiplex PCR, and TCRdb's table has in-frame clones only and misses some. The clone table shows roughly 15,000 clones, with the ten largest holding less than 4%. Here the sequenced sample was CD4+ T cells from blood (PBMCs), taken 12 months after the transplant. These receptors all come from a human patient who received a combined kidney and bone marrow transplant. The graft donor may be the source of some T cells.

About this clone itself: The read gets to within 3 residues of the CDR3 end, and the germline J gene fills in the rest. The rearrangement uses TRBV7-3 and TRBJ2-3; 11 nucleotides match TRBD2. Germline V gene data show CDR1 as SGHTA and CDR2 as FQGTGA. The junction had 3 bases not matched to a gene; V was cut back by 2 bases and J by 2 bases. The CDR3 contains 16 residues. This CDR3 is CASSLGGLADTDTQYF. The covered CDR3 bases are TGTGCCAGCAGCTTAGGGGGACTAGCGGACACAGATACG.

This clone is identified as medium-sized (0.01 to 0.1%) from frequency. The read halts 3 residues ahead of the CDR3 end, with the missing end drawn from the germline J gene. This sequence joins TRBV7-3 and TRBJ1-1; maybe TRBD1 (5 bases). V gave up 5 bases and J gave up 7 bases, with 17 bases separating them. The CDR3 runs 14 residues. CDR1 is SGHTA, CDR2 FQGTGA, per germline. The DNA read from the CDR3 is TGTGCCAGCAGCCCAAGGGCAGGGTCTGATGAA. It yields the protein CASSPRAGSDE. In full, the CDR3 is CASSPRAGSDEAFF.

Comments on this clone: The read is 3 residues too short to cover the CDR3 end, so that end is filled in from the germline J gene. The chain joins TRBV20-1 to TRBJ2-3; possibly TRBD2 for D (6 bases). The CDR3 runs 14 residues. Germline V gene lookup returns CDR1 DFQATT and CDR2 SNEGSKA (reference sequence). The V and J ends lost 1 base and 6 bases respectively, with 14 bases between them. This CDR3 is CSARVASGRDTQYF. The part of the CDR3 DNA that was read is TGCAGTGCTAGAGTAGCGAGCGGGCGTGATACG.

Worth noting for this clone: The observed sequence ends 3 residues before the CDR3 terminus, with the missing tail filled in from the germline J gene. The rearrangement joins TRBV5-6 to TRBJ2-3, with D unclear. The CDR3 contains 15 residues. V was pared by 0 bases and J by 1 base, with 9 bases between. The germline V gene encodes CDR1 SGHDT and CDR2 YYEEEE. The CDR3 sequence: CASSLDTRGTDTQYF. The CDR3 DNA, read in part, is TGTGCCAGCAGCTTGGACACCAGAGGCACAGATACG.

As concerns this clone: With the read ending 3 residues before the CDR3 end, the germline J gene is used to fill in that end. This rearrangement joins TRBV5-1 to TRBJ1-5, with TRBD1 identical over 8 bases. V lost 3 bases to trimming and J lost 5 bases; unmatched junction nucleotides: 4. The CDR3 spans 14 residues. Germline V gene data show CDR1 as SGHRS and CDR2 as YFSETQ. The part of the CDR3 DNA that was read is TGCGCCAGCAGCTCCGGACAGGGAGATCAGCCC. Its protein product is CASSSGQGDQP. The full CDR3 reads CASSSGQGDQPQHF.

As to this clone: Read data end 3 residues before the CDR3 end; the end is taken from the germline J gene. The V and J genes are TRBV5-1 and TRBJ2-3, with 11 positions matching TRBD1. The ends lost 3 bases at V and 7 bases at J; junction bases unmatched: 4. CDR3 length: 14 residues. The germline gives CDR1 SGHRS, CDR2 YFSETQ. The sequenced part of the CDR3 DNA is TGCGCCAGCAGCTGGGGACAGGGGGGTTATACG. Translation: CASSWGQGGYT. From start to end, the CDR3 is CASSWGQGGYTQYF.

Turning to this clone: The read gets to within 3 residues of the CDR3 end, and the germline J gene fills in the rest. J is TRBJ2-7 and V is TRBV20-1; 8 bases fit TRBD1. The CDR3 is 13 residues long. V lost 7 bases to trimming and J lost 0 bases; unmatched junction nucleotides: 5. The germline CDR1 and CDR2 sequences are DFQATT and SNEGSKA (reference sequence). CDR3 sequence reads: CSVWTGTSYEQYF. The sequenced part of the CDR3 DNA is TGCAGTGTCTGGACAGGGACCTCCTACGAG.

On this clone itself: Read data end 3 residues before the CDR3 end; the end is taken from the germline J gene. The chain couples TRBV2 to TRBJ2-1; D may be TRBD2 (6 bases). Trimming pared 4 bases from V and 7 bases from J, leaving 14 bases between. This CDR3 contains 14 residues. CDR1 is SNHLY, CDR2 FYNNEI, per germline. CDR3 region: CASSVGQTRNEQFF. The DNA read from the CDR3 is TGTGCCAGCAGTGTTGGGCAGACTAGGAATGAG. The full variable domain, its missing parts supplied by reference TRBV2 and TRBJ2-1, is EPEVTQTPSHQVTQMGQEVILRCVPISNHLYFYWYRQILGQKVEFLVSFYNNEISEKSEIFDDQFSVERPDGSNFTLKIRSTKLEDSAMYFCASSVGQTRNEQFFGPGTRLTVL.

The part of the CDR3 DNA that was read is TGTGCCAGTAGTATATCGCCTACCTACGAG. Translation: CASSISPTYE. The whole CDR3 reads CASSISPTYEQYF. The chain uses TRBV19 and TRBJ2-7, with unresolved D. The sequence runs out 3 residues before the end of the CDR3; the remainder is reconstructed from the germline J gene. The CDR3 extends over 13 amino acids. CDR1 and CDR2 (germline): LNHDA, SQIVND (reference sequence). Trimming cost V 2 bases and J 2 bases, with 7 bases left between them. Full variable domain (missing parts from reference TRBV19 and TRBJ2-7): DGGITQSPKYLFRKEGQNVTLSCEQNLNHDAMYWYRQDPGQGLRLIYYSQIVNDFQKGDIAEGYSVSREKKESFPLTVTSAQKNPTAFYLCASSISPTYEQYFGPGTRLTVT.

In regard to this clone: The read terminates 3 residues before the CDR3 end, so the remaining end is supplied by the germline J gene. The chain links TRBV2 to TRBJ2-5; D gene unclear. Trimming shortened V by 2 bases and J by 5 bases, and 12 bases separated the two germline ends. Germline CDR1 reads SNHLY; CDR2 reads FYNNEI. This CDR3 has 14 amino acids. The CDR3 reads CASSETTLRETQYF. CDR3 bases read: TGTGCCAGCAGTGAAACCACCCTCAGGGAGACC.

Concerning this clone: The CDR3 end falls 3 residues outside the read, so it is completed with the germline J gene. The gene calls are TRBV2 and TRBJ1-6; D gene unclear. Germline CDR1 reads SNHLY; CDR2 reads FYNNEI. There are 14 residues in the CDR3. The V gene lost 2 bases and the J gene lost 9 bases, with 11 bases spanning the gap. CDR3 sequence: CASSESGLGSPLHF. Incomplete CDR3 DNA: TGTGCCAGCAGTGAATCGGGTCTCGGTTCACCC.

On this clone itself: The read ends 3 residues before the CDR3 terminus; that terminus is restored from the germline J gene. The chain carries TRBV20-1 and TRBJ1-1; 9 bases align to TRBD1. Germline CDR1 DFQATT, CDR2 SNEGSKA (reference sequence). CDR3 length: 13 residues. The CDR3 here is CRPGQGGRTEAFF. Partial CDR3 DNA: TGCAGACCGGGACAGGGAGGCAGGACTGAA.

Of note for this clone: The CDR3 extends 3 residues past the end of the read, so its final part is completed from the germline J gene. The genes are TRBV10-1 and TRBJ2-7, with 9 bases matching TRBD1. CDR3 length: 13 residues. Losses at the gene ends were 4 bases for V and 3 bases for J; bases not matched to a gene: 1. Germline CDR1 is WNHNN and CDR2 is SYGVQD (reference sequence). CDR3: CASSVTGGYEQYF. The covered CDR3 bases are TGCGCCAGCAGTGTGACAGGGGGCTACGAG.

With respect to this clone: The junction differs from germline at one of its ends, possibly a read error. Sequencing ends 3 residues short of the CDR3 end; the germline J gene provides the rest. The V call is TRBV4-2, the J call TRBJ2-2; 14 nucleotides agree with TRBD2. The germline CDR1 and CDR2 sequences are LGHNA and YNFKEQ. The CDR3 is 17 amino acids. The CDR3 DNA, read in part, is TGCGCCAGCAGCCAAGGGACTAGCGGGAGTAGCACCGGGGAG. It encodes CASSQGTSGSSTGE. The whole CDR3 is CASSQGTSGSSTGELFF.

Details on this clone: The DNA ends 3 residues before the CDR3 does, and the rest of the CDR3 is filled in from the germline J gene. The genes are TRBV5-1 and TRBJ1-6; 8 bases align to TRBD1. J gave up 5 bases and V 4 bases, and 5 bases lay outside the gene matches. Germline CDR1 reads SGHRS; CDR2 reads YFSETQ. The CDR3 has 15 residues. CDR3 loop: CASSGQGPDNSPLHF. The DNA read from the CDR3 is TGCGCCAGCAGCGGACAGGGTCCCGATAATTCACCC.

Notes on this clone: Read sequence stops 3 residues before the CDR3 end, and the germline J gene provides the missing end. The chain couples TRBV2 to TRBJ1-1; perhaps TRBD1 as D (5 bases). Germline CDR1 is SNHLY and CDR2 is FYNNEI. V was shortened by 6 bases and J by 3 bases, with 11 bases between the two germline ends. The CDR3 consists of 13 residues. CDR3 DNA (partial): TGTGCCAGCAGCACGGACAAATACACTGAA. The encoded protein is CASSTDKYTE. The complete CDR3 sequence is CASSTDKYTEAFF.

About this clone itself: The read stops 3 residues short of the end of the CDR3; the missing end is completed from the germline J gene. The rearrangement links TRBV2 to TRBJ1-6; a weak D match, TRBD1 (5 bases). V dropped 7 bases and J dropped 9 bases, with 16 bases sitting between them. The length of the CDR3 is 14 residues. Per the germline V gene, CDR1 is SNHLY and CDR2 is FYNNEI. The CDR3 sequence is CASISEVGGSPLHF. CDR3 DNA, as far as it was read: TGTGCCAGCATTTCCGAGGTCGGGGGTTCACCC. Filled out from reference TRBV2 and TRBJ1-6, the complete variable domain reads EPEVTQTPSHQVTQMGQEVILRCVPISNHLYFYWYRQILGQKVEFLVSFYNNEISEKSEIFDDQFSVERPDGSNFTLKIRSTKLEDSAMYFCASISEVGGSPLHFGNGTRLTVT.

Turning to this clone: The DNA ends 3 residues before the CDR3 does, and the rest of the CDR3 is filled in from the germline J gene. The chain recombines TRBV19 with TRBJ2-7, with a weak D call TRBD1 (6 bases). The CDR3 extends over 13 amino acids. CDR1 and CDR2 from the germline V gene are LNHDA and SQIVND (reference sequence). The V gene lost 6 bases and the J gene lost 0 bases, with 9 bases spanning the gap. CDR3 sequence: CASSGDNSYEQYF. The sequenced part of the CDR3 DNA is TGTGCCAGTAGCGGGGACAACTCCTACGAG.

Remarks on this clone: The read comes to an end 3 residues before the CDR3 does, leaving the germline J gene to fill in the end. The rearrangement uses TRBV7-8 and TRBJ2-7; 8 nucleotides match TRBD2. CDR1 SGHVS and CDR2 FQNEAQ come from the germline V gene. The trim removed 5 bases at V and 2 bases at J, leaving 8 bases unmatched. The CDR3 runs 15 residues. CDR3 DNA (partial): TGTGCCAGCAGCCCATTCGCGGGAGGACCCTACGAG. It encodes CASSPFAGGPYE. In full, the CDR3 reads CASSPFAGGPYEQYF.

CDR3 DNA (partial): TGTGCCAGTAGTAGAACCGGGTCTTACTCTGGGGCCAACGTC. Encoded protein: CASSRTGSYSGANV. The complete CDR3 protein is CASSRTGSYSGANVLTF. This chain uses TRBV19 with TRBJ2-6, with D unclear. The CDR3 end is not reached by the read, which stops 3 residues before it; the germline J gene fills it in. V was pared by 4 bases and J by 0 bases, with 13 bases between. Germline values: CDR1 LNHDA, CDR2 SQIVND (reference sequence). The CDR3 has 17 residues.

Worth noting for this clone: The read finishes 3 residues shy of the CDR3 end, and the germline J gene is used to complete it. This chain links TRBV10-2 with TRBJ1-1; D uncertain. Trimming removed 4 bases from V and 1 base from J, with 10 bases in between. CDR3 length equals 14 residues. Germline values: CDR1 WSHSY, CDR2 SAAADI. The CDR3: CASSGSPQNTEAFF. CDR3 DNA (partial): TGCGCCAGCAGTGGGTCCCCACAGAACACTGAA.

As concerns this clone: With the read ending 3 residues before the CDR3 end, the germline J gene is used to fill in that end. The chain recombines TRBV5-3 with TRBJ2-1; TRBD1 matches at 8 bases. TRBV5-3 is filed as an ORF, its function uncertain. This CDR3 is built from 12 residues. The junction had 7 bases not matched to a gene; V was cut back by 8 bases and J by 9 bases. The CDR3 DNA, read in part, is TGTGCCAGCCGACAGGGGATCCCTGAG. This codes for CASRQGIPE. The whole CDR3 is CASRQGIPEQFF.

On this clone: The missing CDR3 end, 3 residues past where the read stops, is filled in from the germline J gene. The V gene is TRBV10-3, the J gene TRBJ2-7, with D unresolved. Between the trimmed V and J ends, which lost 2 bases and 4 bases, there was a span of 12 bases. CDR1 is ENHRY and CDR2 is SYGVKD in the germline V gene. CDR3 size: 14 residues. The covered CDR3 bases are TGTGCCATCAGTGAGCCCGGCATACTATACGAG. This sequence encodes CAISEPGILYE. The whole CDR3 protein reads CAISEPGILYEQYF.